The clone carrying this TCR beta chain occurred a few times. Its antigen is still unknown. This sample is part of a study of T cell repertoires in cytomegalovirus infection. Overall study findings and caveats: The cumulative frequency of public TCR beta families distinguished individuals who carried CMV together with the relevant HLA.

V was shortened by 3 bases and J by 0 bases, with 9 bases between the two germline ends. This CDR3 region has 15 residues. The germline V gene encodes CDR1 SGHTA and CDR2 FQGNSA. TCRdb re-called the reads with MiXCR, one entry per CDR3 protein. This table has about 570,000 distinct CDR3 sequences, 40% appearing once. Sample: cultured PBMCs, taken from culture after CMV antigen stimulation. The chain employs TRBV7-2 and TRBJ2-1; no clear D gene. The clonotype was recovered from a human donor in good health (CMV status not recorded). Some clones in this sample may be carry-over from other donors' samples. CDR3 amino acids: CASSLDQGSYNEQFF. CDR3 DNA: TGTGCCAGCAGCTTGGACCAAGGCTCCTACAATGAGCAGTTCTTC.